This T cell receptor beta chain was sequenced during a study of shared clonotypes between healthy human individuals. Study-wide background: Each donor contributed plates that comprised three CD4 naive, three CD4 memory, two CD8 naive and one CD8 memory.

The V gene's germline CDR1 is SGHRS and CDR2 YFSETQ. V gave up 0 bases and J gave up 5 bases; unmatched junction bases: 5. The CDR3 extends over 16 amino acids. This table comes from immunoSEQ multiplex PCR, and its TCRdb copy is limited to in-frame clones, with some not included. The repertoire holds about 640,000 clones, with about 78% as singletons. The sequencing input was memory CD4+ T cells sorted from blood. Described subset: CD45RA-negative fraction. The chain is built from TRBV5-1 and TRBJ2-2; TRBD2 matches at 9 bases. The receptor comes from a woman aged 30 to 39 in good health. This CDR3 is CASSLVSGRTTGELFF. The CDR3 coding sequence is TGCGCCAGCAGCTTGGTCAGCGGGAGGACTACCGGGGAGCTGTTTTTT.